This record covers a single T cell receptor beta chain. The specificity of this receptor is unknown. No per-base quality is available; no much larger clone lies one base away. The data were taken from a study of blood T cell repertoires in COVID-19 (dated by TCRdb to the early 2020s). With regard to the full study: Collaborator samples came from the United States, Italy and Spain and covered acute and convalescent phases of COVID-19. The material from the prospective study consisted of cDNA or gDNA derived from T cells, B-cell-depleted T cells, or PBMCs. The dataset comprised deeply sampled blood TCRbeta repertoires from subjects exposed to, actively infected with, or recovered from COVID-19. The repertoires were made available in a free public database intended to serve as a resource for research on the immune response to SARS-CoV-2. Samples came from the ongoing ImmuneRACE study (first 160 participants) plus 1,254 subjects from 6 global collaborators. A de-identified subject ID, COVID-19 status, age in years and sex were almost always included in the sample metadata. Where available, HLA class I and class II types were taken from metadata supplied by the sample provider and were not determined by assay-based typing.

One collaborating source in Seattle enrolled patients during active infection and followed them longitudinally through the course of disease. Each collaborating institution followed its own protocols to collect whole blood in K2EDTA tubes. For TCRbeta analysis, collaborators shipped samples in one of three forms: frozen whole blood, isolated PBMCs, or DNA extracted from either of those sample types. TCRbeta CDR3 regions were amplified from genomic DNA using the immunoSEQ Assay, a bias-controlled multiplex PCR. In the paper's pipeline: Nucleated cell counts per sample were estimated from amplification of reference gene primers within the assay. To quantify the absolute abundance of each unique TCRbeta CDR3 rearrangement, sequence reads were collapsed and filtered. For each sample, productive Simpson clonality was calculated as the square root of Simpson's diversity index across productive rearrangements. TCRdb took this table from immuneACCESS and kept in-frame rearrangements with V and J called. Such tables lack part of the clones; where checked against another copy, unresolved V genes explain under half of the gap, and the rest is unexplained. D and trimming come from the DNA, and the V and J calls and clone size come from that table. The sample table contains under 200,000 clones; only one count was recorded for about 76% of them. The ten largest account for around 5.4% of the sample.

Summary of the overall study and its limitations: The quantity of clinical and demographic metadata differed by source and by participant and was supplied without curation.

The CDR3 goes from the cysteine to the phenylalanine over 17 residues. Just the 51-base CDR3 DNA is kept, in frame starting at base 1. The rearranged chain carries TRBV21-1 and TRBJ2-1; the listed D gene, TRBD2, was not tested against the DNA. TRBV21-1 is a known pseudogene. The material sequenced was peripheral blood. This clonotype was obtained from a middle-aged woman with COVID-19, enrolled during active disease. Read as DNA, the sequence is TGTGCCAGCAGCAATGAAAATCAGCCTAGCGGGACCAATGAGCAGTTCTTC. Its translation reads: CASSNENQPSGTNEQFF.